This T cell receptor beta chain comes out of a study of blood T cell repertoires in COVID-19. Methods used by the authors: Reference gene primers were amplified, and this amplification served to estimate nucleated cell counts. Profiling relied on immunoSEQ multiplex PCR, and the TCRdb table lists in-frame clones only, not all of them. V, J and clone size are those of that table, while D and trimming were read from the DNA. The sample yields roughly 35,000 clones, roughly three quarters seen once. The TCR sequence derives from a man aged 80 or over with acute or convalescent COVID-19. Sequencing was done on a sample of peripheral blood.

The CDR3 here is CASSMSRQGQGAYNEQFF. The CDR3, as DNA: TGTGCCAGTAGTATGTCTCGCCAGGGACAGGGGGCCTACAATGAGCAGTTCTTC. The chain uses TRBV19 and TRBJ2-1; 11 bases match TRBD1. The CDR3 sequence is 18 residues long. Germline lookup yields CDR1 LNHDA and CDR2 SQIVND (reference sequence). V shed 3 bases, J shed 2 bases, and the junction held 9 bases outside the gene matches.